This TCR beta chain was recovered during a study of blood T cell repertoires in COVID-19 (dated by TCRdb to the early 2020s). Describing the broader study: The collaborator samples originated in the United States, Italy and Spain and spanned the acute and convalescent phases of COVID-19. The prospective study material was composed of cDNA or gDNA derived from T cells, B-cell-depleted T cells, or PBMCs. The dataset comprised deeply sampled blood TCRbeta repertoires from subjects exposed to, actively infected with, or recovered from COVID-19. A freely available public database, intended as a resource for researchers studying the immune response to SARS-CoV-2, is where the repertoires were released. The samples were drawn from the first 160 participants of the ongoing ImmuneRACE study and from 1,254 subjects provided by 6 global collaborators. Nearly every sample came with metadata listing a de-identified subject ID, COVID-19 status, age in years and sex. Where HLA class I and class II types were available, the types were taken from metadata supplied by the sample provider, not from assay-based typing. Here is what the overall study found, with its caveats: The quantity of clinical and demographic metadata differed by source and by participant and was supplied without curation.

TCRbeta CDR3 regions were amplified from genomic DNA using the immunoSEQ Assay, a bias-controlled multiplex PCR. The study's processing was this. The number of nucleated cells in each sample was estimated by amplification of reference gene primers within the assay. To quantify the absolute abundance of each unique TCRbeta CDR3 rearrangement, sequence reads were collapsed and filtered. For each sample, productive Simpson clonality was calculated as the square root of Simpson's diversity index over productive rearrangements. Held by TCRdb, this immuneACCESS table contains in-frame sequences only and omits some clones. Under half of the omission traces to an unresolved V gene where checked; the cause of the rest is unknown. The DNA was the basis for D and trimming; V, J and clone size are from that table. The sample data list around 100,000 clones, and more than 65% of these were observed just once. The ten largest clonotypes hold less than 35% of the sample.

The collaborating institutions used their own protocols to collect whole blood in K2EDTA tubes. For TCRbeta analysis, collaborators shipped samples as frozen whole blood, isolated PBMCs, or DNA extracted from either of those sample types. This clone was recorded a few times. Its antigen is still unknown. Base qualities are not recorded, but no much larger clone differs from it by a single base. The germline V and J ends show losses of 4 bases and 6 bases respectively, and no gene match explains 13 bases of the junction. Sequences SGHDT (CDR1) and YYEEEE (CDR2) are obtained from the germline V gene. From the cysteine through the phenylalanine, the CDR3 covers 17 amino acids. The read is trimmed to its CDR3 DNA, 51 bases read in frame from base 1.

This receptor chain uses TRBV5-6 and TRBJ2-2; TRBD2 agrees with 9 junctional bases. The sequence came from a man aged 65-85 years with active or convalescent COVID-19. The sequencing sample was made of peripheral blood. The nucleotide sequence is TGTGCCAGCAGCCCCCCTGGCGGGGGGGTTTTATCCGGGGAGCTGTTTTTT. Its translation reads: CASSPPGGGVLSGELFF.